Presented here are 25 T cell receptor beta chains from one specimen sequenced in a study of OX40 agonist ivuxolimab in advanced cancers. TCRdb keeps only in-frame clones here, not all; method: immunoSEQ multiplex PCR. The repertoire holds fewer than 90,000 clones, approximately 86% seen once, with around 2% in the top ten. The material sequenced was CD4+ or CD8+ T cells sorted from blood, taken in a trial of the OX40 agonist ivuxolimab. Receptors originate from an adult with an advanced solid tumor such as melanoma, head and neck, liver or kidney cancer.

The chain carries TRBV5-1 and TRBJ2-7; D is undetermined. Germline CDR1 reads SGHRS; CDR2 reads YFSETQ. Trimming removed 4 bases at V and 4 bases at J, with 9 bases between. The CDR3 sequence is 12 residues long. This CDR3 is CASSVDGYEQYF. CDR3 in DNA: TGCGCCAGCAGCGTCGACGGGTACGAGCAGTACTTC.

The genes are TRBV18 and TRBJ2-3, with D unclear. Germline loops: CDR1 KGHSH, CDR2 LQKENI. V was clipped by 0 bases and J by 3 bases, with 7 bases between them. This CDR3 region has 14 residues. CDR3 nucleotides: TGTGCCAGCTCACCACCAATCTTTACAGATACGCAGTATTTT. It codes for CASSPPIFTDTQYF.

This chain uses TRBV7-2 with TRBJ2-2; 10 bases are a match to TRBD1. The germline V gene encodes CDR1 SGHTA and CDR2 FQGNSA. This CDR3 is built from 13 residues. CDR3 amino acids: CGIDRGLTGELFF. The CDR3 DNA follows: TGTGGCATAGACAGGGGGCTAACCGGGGAGCTGTTTTTT.

The chain is built from TRBV30 and TRBJ1-3; TRBD1 might be the D (6 bases). The CDR3 extends over 13 amino acids. Germline V CDR1 and CDR2: GTSNPN, SVGIG (reference sequence). The ends were cut back, 7 bases at V and 0 bases at J, with 10 bases in the middle. The CDR3 here is CAYTGFSGNTIYF. DNA of the CDR3: TGTGCCTACACAGGGTTCTCTGGAAACACCATATATTTT.

The sample holds a few counts of this clone. The V gene is TRBV19, the J gene TRBJ2-1; D unresolved. The V end lost 2 bases, the J end lost 6 bases, and 11 bases lay between the germline ends. Germline V gene lookup returns CDR1 LNHDA and CDR2 SQIVND (reference sequence). This CDR3 is 14 amino acids long. This CDR3 is CASSINIGSNEQFF. DNA of the CDR3: TGTGCCAGTAGTATAAATATAGGAAGCAATGAGCAGTTCTTC.

The chain has TRBV5-1 and TRBJ2-7; tentatively, D is TRBD2 (5 bases). V was shortened by 0 bases and J by 5 bases, with 12 bases between the two germline ends. This CDR3 has 14 residues. Germline-derived CDR1 and CDR2 are SGHRS and YFSETQ. CDR3 sequence reads: CASSLGLRENEQYF. The DNA of the CDR3 is TGCGCCAGCAGCTTGGGCCTCCGGGAAAACGAGCAGTACTTC.

The chain couples TRBV6-1 to TRBJ2-7, with D perhaps TRBD2 (6 bases). V was trimmed by 5 bases and J by 4 bases, leaving 12 bases between them. CDR3 length: 13 amino acids. Per the germline V gene, CDR1 is MNHNS and CDR2 is SASEGT. CDR3 sequence: CASSFGREYEQYF. The CDR3 nucleotides are TGTGCCAGCAGTTTCGGGAGAGAATACGAGCAGTACTTC.

The chain links TRBV9 to TRBJ1-2; a weak D match, TRBD1 (6 bases). The germline V and J ends were trimmed by 0 bases and 8 bases, with 11 bases remaining between them. Germline V gives CDR1 SGDLS, CDR2 YYNGEE. This CDR3 comprises 13 residues. The CDR3, as DNA: TGTGCCAGCAGCGTAGTAGGGGGAAGGGGCTACACCTTC. Residues: CASSVVGGRGYTF.

This chain links TRBV18 with TRBJ1-3; D is possibly TRBD1 (5 bases). Trimming left V 1 base short and J 0 bases short, with 19 bases between. Germline loops: CDR1 KGHSH, CDR2 LQKENI. The CDR3 length is 19 residues. CDR3 coding DNA: TGTGCCAGCTCACCACGTCAACCGGGGGGGACGGCCTCTGGAAACACCATATATTTT. Its translation: CASSPRQPGGTASGNTIYF.

The table lists this clone with a count of one. The chain links TRBV10-3 to TRBJ2-3, with 10 bases that match TRBD1. This CDR3 spans 15 amino acids. The V and J ends lost 0 bases and 4 bases, in that order; junction bases with no gene match: 1. Germline lookup yields CDR1 ENHRY and CDR2 SYGVKD. As DNA, the CDR3 is TGTGCCATCAGTGAGTCGACAGGGGGCTCAGATACGCAGTATTTT. Translation gives CAISESTGGSDTQYF.

This rearrangement joins TRBV5-1 to TRBJ2-7, with 8 bases that match TRBD1. CDR1 is SGHRS and CDR2 is YFSETQ in the germline V gene. After removal of 0 bases from V and 4 bases from J, the junction contained 6 bases not matched to a gene. This CDR3 has 15 amino acids. CDR3 DNA sequence: TGCGCCAGCAGCTTGGCCACTGGACAGGGTTACGAGCAGTACTTC. Protein product: CASSLATGQGYEQYF. The full variable domain, its missing parts supplied by reference TRBV5-1 and TRBJ2-7, is KAGVTQTPRYLIKTRGQQVTLSCSPISGHRSVSWYQQTPGQGLQFLFEYFSETQRNKGNFPGRFSGRQFSNSRSEMNVSTLELGDSALYLCASSLATGQGYEQYFGPGTRLTVT.

The rearrangement joins TRBV7-8 to TRBJ1-4; TRBD1 aligns across 7 bases. The CDR3 consists of 15 residues. J was trimmed by 5 bases and V by 7 bases; bases with no gene match: 10. Per germline, CDR1 SGHVS and CDR2 FQNEAQ. CDR3 nucleotide sequence: TGTGCCAGCACCCCAGGGGGGGGTACAAATGAAAAACTGTTTTTT. It translates to CASTPGGGTNEKLFF.

The rearrangement links TRBV7-2 to TRBJ1-1; no firm D call. The CDR3 totals 16 residues. Germline loops: CDR1 SGHTA, CDR2 FQGNSA. V shed 5 bases and J shed 1 base, with 17 bases lying between them. CDR3 bases: TGTGCCAGCAGCCTAGGAACTGAGGGAACGAACACTGAAGCTTTCTTT. Protein product: CASSLGTEGTNTEAFF.

The genes are TRBV2 and TRBJ1-2, with D possibly TRBD1 on 5 matching bases. V dropped 7 bases and J dropped 9 bases, with 18 bases sitting between them. Germline V lookup: CDR1 SNHLY, CDR2 FYNNEI. The CDR3 is 13 amino acids. The CDR3: CASNTYGGLRYTF. The CDR3 DNA reads TGTGCCAGCAACACATATGGGGGGTTGCGCTACACCTTC.

J is TRBJ2-6 and V is TRBV30; no definite D call. Germline V gene data show CDR1 as GTSNPN and CDR2 as SVGIG (reference sequence). V was shortened by 2 bases and J by 0 bases, with 5 bases between the two germline ends. The CDR3 has 14 amino acids. CDR3 DNA sequence: TGTGCCTGGAGTACAGACTCTGGGGCCAACGTCCTGACTTTC. Its translation is CAWSTDSGANVLTF.

The chain recombines TRBV28 with TRBJ2-7; TRBD2 aligns across 7 bases. Looked up from germline, CDR1 is MDHEN and CDR2 is SYDVKM. After removal of 6 bases from V and 1 base from J, the junction contained 15 bases not matched to a gene. The CDR3 is 17 residues long. This CDR3 is CASSLIGPLGGSYEQYF. The CDR3 DNA follows: TGTGCCAGCAGCCTAATCGGACCTCTCGGGGGGTCCTACGAGCAGTACTTC. Full variable domain (missing parts from reference TRBV28 and TRBJ2-7): DVKVTQSSRYLVKRTGEKVFLECVQDMDHENMFWYRQDPGLGLRLIYFSYDVKMKEKGDIPEGYSVSREKKERFSLILESASTNQTSMYLCASSLIGPLGGSYEQYFGPGTRLTVT.

The chain has TRBV18 and TRBJ2-3; possible D gene TRBD1, 5 bases. The length of the CDR3 is 18 residues. CDR1 and CDR2 from the germline V gene are KGHSH and LQKENI. The V gene lost 4 bases and the J gene lost 0 bases, with 20 bases spanning the gap. DNA of the CDR3: TGTGCCAGCTCACAACTCAGGGATCAACTCTCTAGCACAGATACGCAGTATTTT. Translated: CASSQLRDQLSSTDTQYF.

This CDR3 reads CASRTGEYGYTF. The CDR3 bases are TGTGCCAGCAGGACAGGGGAATATGGCTACACCTTC. V is TRBV2 and J is TRBJ1-2, with 8 nucleotides matching TRBD1. The CDR3 runs 12 residues. V shed 6 bases, J shed 5 bases, and the junction held 2 bases outside the gene matches. The germline gives CDR1 SNHLY, CDR2 FYNNEI.

This clone was observed a single time. CDR3 region: CASTLGHLAKNIQYF. Written as DNA, the CDR3 is TGTGCCAGTACCCTTGGACATCTAGCCAAAAACATTCAGTACTTC. The chain combines TRBV6-6 with TRBJ2-4; possible D gene TRBD1, 5 bases. The germline V gene has CDR1 MNHNY and CDR2 SVGAGI (reference sequence). V lost 9 bases and J lost 0, with 15 bases in between. This CDR3 contains 15 residues.

The chain has TRBV7-2 and TRBJ2-3; D gene ambiguous. This CDR3 is built from 14 residues. CDR1 and CDR2 from the germline V gene are SGHTA and FQGNSA. Trimming took off 2 bases at V and 0 bases at J, with 6 bases between the two ends. The CDR3 reads CASSLLRSTDTQYF. The CDR3, as DNA: TGTGCCAGCAGCTTACTCCGCAGCACAGATACGCAGTATTTT.

The V and J genes are TRBV2 and TRBJ1-5, with D hard to call. Germline lookup yields CDR1 SNHLY and CDR2 FYNNEI. Trimming took 6 bases from V and 0 from J, leaving 9 bases between them. The CDR3 covers 14 residues. The CDR3 nucleotides are TGTGCCAGCAGGGAAAGTAATAGCAATCAGCCCCAGCATTTT. Its protein product is CASRESNSNQPQHF.

A few counts support this clone. The V gene is TRBV29-1, the J gene TRBJ1-4; TRBD1 agrees at 7 bases. Germline assignment: CDR1 SQVTM and CDR2 ANQGSEA. The CDR3 runs to 13 residues. Trimming cost V 5 bases and J 8 bases; bases outside gene matches: 8. Here the CDR3 reads CSVRRQGGEKLFF. CDR3 nucleotides: TGCAGCGTTCGGAGACAGGGAGGGGAAAAACTGTTTTTT.

The chain recombines TRBV7-9 with TRBJ1-1; D unclear. The CDR3 has 15 amino acids. Germline V gene data show CDR1 as SEHNR and CDR2 as FQNEAQ (reference sequence). The V and J ends lost 1 base and 0 bases respectively, with 9 bases between them. CDR3 region: CASSLVGRMNTEAFF. The CDR3, as DNA: TGTGCCAGCAGCTTAGTCGGGAGAATGAACACTGAAGCTTTCTTT.

Only one count was recorded for this clone. Distinct nucleotide sequences in the sample also encode this CDR3. V gene TRBV19 combines with J gene TRBJ1-4; D gene unclear. CDR3 length: 14 amino acids. The germline CDR1 and CDR2 sequences are LNHDA and SQIVND (reference sequence). Trimming removed 2 bases at V and 0 bases at J, with 4 bases between. CDR3 in amino acids: CASSIQATNEKLFF. CDR3 DNA sequence: TGTGCCAGTAGTATACAAGCAACTAATGAAAAACTGTTTTTT.

The chain has TRBV7-9 and TRBJ2-3, with D possibly being TRBD2 (5 bases). Trimming removed 6 bases from V and 2 bases from J, with 15 bases in between. This CDR3 spans 15 amino acids. Germline CDR1 reads SEHNR; CDR2 reads FQNEAQ (reference sequence). The CDR3: CASRSLTGNTDTQYF. CDR3 in DNA: TGTGCCAGCAGAAGTTTGACGGGAAACACAGATACGCAGTATTTT. The full variable domain, completed using reference TRBV7-9 and TRBJ2-3, is DTGVSQNPRHKITKRGQNVTFRCDPISEHNRLYWYRQTLGQGPEFLTYFQNEAQLEKSRLLSDRFSAERPKGSFSTLEIQRTEQGDSAMYLCASRSLTGNTDTQYFGPGTRLTVL.